This record covers a single T cell receptor beta chain. Its recognized antigen is unknown. No much larger clonotype is one base removed from it; base qualities were not supplied. TCR beta CDR3 regions were amplified from RNA transcripts for repertoire sequencing. A first-round RT-PCR used HTBI primers with the Qiagen OneStep RT-PCR kit, followed by a second-round multiplex PCR, size selection and purification. Libraries were sequenced paired-end with 100 bp reads on an Illumina HiSeq2000. From the authors' description of their analysis: SOAPnuke was used to process the reads, removing any read that contained adapters or uncalled bases, had a mean Phred below 15, or lacked an exact match to the constant primer or identifier. High-quality paired reads were merged with COPE v1.2.5. Unique nucleotide sequences were defined as clonotypes and aligned to IMGT TRB V, D and J references using MiTCR v1.1. The analysis was limited to V-J combinations with a frequency above 0.0001, which together covered approximately 99% of the repertoires. For each V-J combination, a TCR clonal expansion and chaos score was defined as F50 clonal expansion divided by the chaos observed in the TCRdist matrix. Welch's t-statistics and random forest were used to reduce features to some 13 V-J combinations, which were fed into a naive Bayes classifier. The Morisita-Horn index was used to measure how similar the thyroid and blood repertoires were. TCRdb cleaned the public reads at Q25 with fastp, built clones with MiXCR and kept in-frame beta chains. One record per CDR3 amino acid sequence lists the most common genes and DNA. It is TCRdb's table, rather than the study itself, that gives the V and J calls and clone size. This sample has about 390,000 distinct CDR3 sequences in its table, and 15% to 20% of those were observed once. Together, the top ten hold approximately 2.4% of the sample.

Hyperthyroidism was defined as stable when no progression to ophthalmopathy occurred within 18 months of follow-up. Hyperthyroidism patients were newly diagnosed, were aged 18 to 65 years, and had a disease duration under 2 months. Patients were excluded if they had other autoimmune diseases, uncontrolled infections, pregnancy or lactation. Clinical symptoms, serum thyroxine, TRAb, thyroid ultrasound and orbital computed tomography were used for diagnosis. PBMCs were isolated from about 10 ml of fresh peripheral blood by Ficoll-Paque density gradient centrifugation. Trizol reagent was used to extract the total RNA, and its quality was then checked on an Agilent 2100 Bioanalyzer. The cysteine opens and the phenylalanine closes a CDR3 of 11 amino acids. Only CDR3 DNA remains: 33 bases, in frame from the first base. Taken from the germline V gene, the CDR1 and CDR2 loops are SNHLY and FYNNEI. Between the V and J ends, shortened by 7 bases and 4 bases respectively, the junction contains 7 bases.

This sample stems from a study of Graves' ophthalmopathy and Graves' hyperthyroidism (dated by TCRdb to the late 2010s). In terms of the full investigation: Peripheral blood was collected at initial diagnosis, before any treatment. In total, over 130 blood samples were TCR-sequenced: under 45 ophthalmopathy, under 80 hyperthyroidism and some 17 hyperthyroidism-to-ophthalmopathy patients. In over 5 hyperthyroidism patients, the T-cell repertoires found in thyroid tissue were compared with those found in blood. Once sampling was done, hyperthyroidism patients were given methimazole at a starting dose of 30 mg daily, while ophthalmopathy patients were given high-dose intravenous methylprednisolone. To tell Graves' ophthalmopathy apart from Graves' hyperthyroidism, and to predict which patients would progress to ophthalmopathy, the study relied on TCR beta repertoire signatures. To explore V-J signatures that separate ophthalmopathy from hyperthyroidism, a discovery set of about a hundred patients was enrolled, consisting of more than 40 with ophthalmopathy and around 60 with stable hyperthyroidism. An independent validation cohort was composed of 18 hyperthyroidism patients and around 16 patients who later progressed from hyperthyroidism to ophthalmopathy. What the authors observed across the whole study: Most expanded thyroid clonotypes with frequency above 0.001 were also detected in blood, suggesting blood repertoires may reflect the thyroid immune response. Sample size was not statistically predetermined, and group allocation was not concealed from the investigators. In cross-validation, the 13-signature model distinguished ophthalmopathy from stable hyperthyroidism with 85% to 90% sensitivity and approximately 81% specificity, and in the test set the corresponding values were about 80% and 75%. In validation, the model predicted ophthalmopathy progression with 55% to 71% sensitivity and less than 80% specificity; some 13 predicted patients were CT-confirmed with GO in a median of around 6 months.

The V and J genes are TRBV2 and TRBJ1-2; the D gene cannot be named for sure. The sequence was obtained from an adult woman with stable Graves' hyperthyroidism. The sequenced material came from peripheral blood. The CDR3 corresponds to CASTDSYGYTF. The DNA is TGTGCCAGCACTGACTCCTATGGCTACACCTTC.